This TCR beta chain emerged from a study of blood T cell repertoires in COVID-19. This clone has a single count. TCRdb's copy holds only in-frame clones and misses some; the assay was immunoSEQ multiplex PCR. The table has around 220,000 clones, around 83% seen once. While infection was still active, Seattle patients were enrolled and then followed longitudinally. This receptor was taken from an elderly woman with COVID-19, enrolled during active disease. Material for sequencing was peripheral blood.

The CDR3 region has the DNA TGTGCCAGCAGGGACACATCAGACTATGGCTACACCTTC. Protein: CASRDTSDYGYTF. The rearrangement uses TRBV6-5 and TRBJ1-2, with D possibly being TRBD1 (5 bases). This CDR3 contains 13 residues. Trimming removed 6 bases at V and 3 bases at J, with 11 bases between. Germline assignment: CDR1 MNHEY and CDR2 SVGAGI.